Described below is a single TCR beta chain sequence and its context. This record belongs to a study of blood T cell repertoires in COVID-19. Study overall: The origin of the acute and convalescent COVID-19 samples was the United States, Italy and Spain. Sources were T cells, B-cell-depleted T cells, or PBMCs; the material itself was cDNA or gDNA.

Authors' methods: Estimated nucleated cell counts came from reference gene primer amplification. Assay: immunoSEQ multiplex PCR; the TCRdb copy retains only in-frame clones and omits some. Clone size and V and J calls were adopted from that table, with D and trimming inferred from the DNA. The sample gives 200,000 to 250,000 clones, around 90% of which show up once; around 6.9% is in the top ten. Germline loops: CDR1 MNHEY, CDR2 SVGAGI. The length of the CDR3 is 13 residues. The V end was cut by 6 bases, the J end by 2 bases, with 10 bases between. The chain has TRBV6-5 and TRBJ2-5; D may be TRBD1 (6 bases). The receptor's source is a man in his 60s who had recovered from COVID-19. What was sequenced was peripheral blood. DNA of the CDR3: TGTGCCAGCAGAAAGACAGGTCAAGAGACCCAGTACTTC. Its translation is CASRKTGQETQYF.